The following is a T cell receptor beta chain sequence with its context. The germline V gene has CDR1 SGHKS and CDR2 YYEKEE (reference sequence). The V gene end was trimmed by 4 bases and the J gene end by 4 bases; junction bases not matched to a gene: 3. The CDR3 is made up of 14 amino acids. This entry belongs to a study of blood T cell repertoires in COVID-19. Method: immunoSEQ multiplex PCR; TCRdb's copy keeps in-frame clones and lacks some. Of fewer than 350,000 clones listed, 89% are singletons. This TCR was sampled from a man between 60 and 70 years old who had recovered from COVID-19. The material sequenced was PBMCs or T cells enriched from blood (not recorded which). The chain joins TRBV5-5 to TRBJ1-5, with 9 bases fitting TRBD1. The CDR3 protein is CASSRDRVNQPQHF. The CDR3 DNA follows: TGTGCCAGCAGCCGGGACAGGGTAAATCAGCCCCAGCATTTT.